These 2 T cell receptor beta chains came from one sample sequenced in a study of blood T cells in healthy people across ages. For the second PCR, which ran for roughly 6 to 12 cycles, a sample-barcoded 5' primer and a J-beta primer mix were used. TCRdb re-analysed the 5' RACE reads in MiXCR, keeping a single row per CDR3 protein. Counted here are about 680,000 distinct CDR3 sequences, 45% to 50% occurring once; the ten biggest clones make up about 32%. The sequencing input was blood. These receptors were obtained from a woman aged 55-70 years in good health.

This clonotype occurred many times. This sequence joins TRBV20-1 and TRBJ2-5, with TRBD2 matching 7 bases. The J call may be mistaken, given a closer DNA end match to TRBJ2-7. Germline loops: CDR1 DFQATT, CDR2 SNEGSKA (reference sequence). The length of the CDR3 is 13 residues. CDR3 region: CSARQGGSSEQYF. CDR3 DNA sequence: TGCAGTGCTAGGCAGGGAGGGTCCAGCGAGCAGTACTTC.

V and J are TRBV7-2 and TRBJ1-1; D is undetermined. Deletions cut 2 bases from V and 3 bases from J, with 13 bases between. The germline V gene encodes CDR1 SGHTA and CDR2 FQGNSA. The CDR3 has 15 residues. In DNA form, the CDR3 reads TGTGCCAGCAGCTTAAAGTTCGGTTTGTACACTGAAGCTTTCTTT. It is translated as CASSLKFGLYTEAFF.